The rows below give T cell receptor beta chains drawn from one sample of a study of early T cells in non-severe SARS-CoV-2 infection. From the 5' RACE reads, TCRdb called clonotypes with MiXCR, one entry per CDR3 protein. The sample records about 61,000 distinct CDR3 sequences, about 10% being singletons. What was sequenced was whole blood. Every receptor here comes from an adult who was a healthcare worker with PCR-confirmed SARS-CoV-2 infection or an uninfected control (not recorded which). Each CDR3 is given with its conserved first and last residue. The D gene is left open where the match is weak. Part of the rows lack a size; the others show once, few, many or a class for expanded clones.

V gene	clone size	D gene	J gene	CDR3 DNA	CDR3 protein
TRBV12-3/TRBV12-4	many	.	TRBJ2-5	TGTGCCAGCAGTTTACCCCCTACCCCCCAAGAGACCCAGTACTTC	CASSLPPTPQETQYF
TRBV7-8	few	.	TRBJ1-1	TGTGCCAGCAGCCCCCGACACATCTTTCCTGAAGCTTTCTTT	CASSPRHIFPEAFF
TRBV7-9	.	.	TRBJ2-5	TGTGCCAGCAGCTTCGACACGAGGAGGGAGACCCAGTACTTC	CASSFDTRRETQYF
TRBV19	many	.	TRBJ1-4	TGTGCCAGTACCGATGGGGCGGTAAATGAAAAACTGTTTTTT	CASTDGAVNEKLFF
TRBV12-3/TRBV12-4	.	.	TRBJ1-3	TGTGCCAGCAGTTTACCCAACAGAGCTGGAAACACCATATATTTT	CASSLPNRAGNTIYF
TRBV20-1	many	.	TRBJ2-3	TGCAGTGCTAGAGAGGTCAGCACAGATACGCAGTATTTT	CSAREVSTDTQYF
TRBV7-8	many	TRBD1	TRBJ2-1	TGTGCCAGCAGCTTAGGGGCCAGGACAGGCCCTATCTCCTACAATGAGCAGTTCTTC	CASSLGARTGPISYNEQFF
TRBV6-6	.	TRBD1	TRBJ2-3	TGTGCCAGCAGTTATCCAGGGGGTGGGGCAGATACGCAGTATTTT	CASSYPGGGADTQYF
TRBV7-2	.	TRBD2	TRBJ2-3	TGTGCCAGCAGCTTAGGGGGACTAGCGGGCACAGATACGCAGTATTTT	CASSLGGLAGTDTQYF
TRBV5-6	few	TRBD2	TRBJ2-3	TGTGCCAGCAGCGAATTCCTAGCGGGGGCAGATACGCAGTATTTT	CASSEFLAGADTQYF
TRBV12-3/TRBV12-4	many	TRBD1	TRBJ1-2	TGTGCCAGCAGTTTGCTAGTTGGACAGGGAGGATCTGTCCATGGCTACACCTTC	CASSLLVGQGGSVHGYTF
TRBV20-1	.	TRBD2	TRBJ2-7	TGCAGTGCTAGATTAGCGGGGGGGACTTACGAGCAGTACTTC	CSARLAGGTYEQYF
TRBV5-5	.	.	TRBJ1-5	TGTGCCAGCAGCTGGACCCCGGCGAGCAATCAGCCCCAGCATTTT	CASSWTPASNQPQHF
TRBV6-1	many	.	TRBJ2-1	TGTGCCATCCTGTCGGATCTTCCCTACAATGAGCAGTTCTTC	CAILSDLPYNEQFF
TRBV7-9	.	.	TRBJ2-5	TGTGCCAGCAGCTTACGGCAGGGCTTGGGGGAGACCCAGTACTTC	CASSLRQGLGETQYF
TRBV20-1	many	.	TRBJ2-7	TGCAGTGCGACCGACAGGTACGAGCAGTACTTC	CSATDRYEQYF
TRBV20-1	many	.	TRBJ2-3	TGCAGTGCTAGAGAGTGGCCTAGCACAGATACGCAGTATTTT	CSAREWPSTDTQYF
TRBV19	.	.	TRBJ1-5	TGTGCCACCCTGGACAGTCCGAATAGCAATCAGCCCCAGCATTTT	CATLDSPNSNQPQHF
TRBV6-1	.	.	TRBJ1-5	TGTGCCAGCAGTGAAGCGCGGGCAGACTATAGCAATCAGCCCCAGCATTTT	CASSEARADYSNQPQHF
TRBV6-2/TRBV6-3	.	.	TRBJ2-1	TGTGCCAGCGGCATGAGGGGGTCCGACAATGAGCAGTTCTTC	CASGMRGSDNEQFF
TRBV7-2	many	.	TRBJ1-2	TGTGCCAGCAGCTTGGGGGAACTCTATGGCTACACCTTC	CASSLGELYGYTF
TRBV13	.	.	TRBJ2-7	TGTGCCAGTCTGCGGACGCCAGCCTACGAGCAGTACTTC	CASLRTPAYEQYF
TRBV12-3/TRBV12-4	.	.	TRBJ1-4	TGTGCCAGCAGCCCAGGTGGTGGACTGTTTTTT	CASSPGGGLFF
TRBV7-6	few	.	TRBJ2-1	TGTGCCAGCAGCTTGAGGATTAGCGGTTCCTACAATGAGCAGTTCTTC	CASSLRISGSYNEQFF
TRBV29-1	many	TRBD2	TRBJ2-1	TGCAGCCCCCAATTTCTAGCGGCCTACAATGAGCAGTTCTTC	CSPQFLAAYNEQFF
TRBV18	many	.	TRBJ1-4	TGTGCCAGCTCACCAGGGGCTTCTAATGAAAAACTGTTTTTT	CASSPGASNEKLFF
TRBV7-2	many	.	TRBJ1-2	TGTGCCAGCAGCCCGGGAGGAGGTGGCTACACCTTC	CASSPGGGGYTF
TRBV7-8	few	TRBD1	TRBJ1-2	TGTGCCAGCAGCGCCCCTCCCTCCGGGACAGGGAGTGGCTACACCTTC	CASSAPPSGTGSGYTF